Given below is one T cell receptor (beta chain) in context. Mouse gene names apply. The read comes to an end 1 residue before the CDR3 does, leaving the germline J gene to fill in the end. Data came from immunoSEQ multiplex PCR; TCRdb stores just in-frame clones and leaves some out. The table includes about 22,000 clones, 55% to 75% detected once. With V trimmed by 5 bases and J by 3 bases, 4 bases remained unmatched. The CDR3 consists of 13 residues. Germline V gives CDR1 GFQATS, CDR2 STVNSAI. These data are taken from a study of tissue T cells after allogeneic stem cell transplantation. This receptor was identified in a female BALB/c mouse in good health. This mouse strain has H2-d as its MHC haplotype. V usage is TRBV20 and J usage is TRBJ1-2; 9 bases agree with TRBD1. The sequenced sample was spleen. CDR3 bases read: TGTGGTGCTGCGGACAGGGGAGACTCCGACTACACC. Translation gives CGAADRGDSDYT. The entire CDR3 reads CGAADRGDSDYTF. Full variable domain (missing parts from reference TRBV20 and TRBJ1-2): GALVYQYPRRTICKSGTSMRMECQAVGFQATSVAWYRQSPQKTFELIALSTVNSAIKYEQNFTQEKFPISHPNLSFSSMTVLNAYLEDRGLYLCGAADRGDSDYTFGSGTRLLVI.